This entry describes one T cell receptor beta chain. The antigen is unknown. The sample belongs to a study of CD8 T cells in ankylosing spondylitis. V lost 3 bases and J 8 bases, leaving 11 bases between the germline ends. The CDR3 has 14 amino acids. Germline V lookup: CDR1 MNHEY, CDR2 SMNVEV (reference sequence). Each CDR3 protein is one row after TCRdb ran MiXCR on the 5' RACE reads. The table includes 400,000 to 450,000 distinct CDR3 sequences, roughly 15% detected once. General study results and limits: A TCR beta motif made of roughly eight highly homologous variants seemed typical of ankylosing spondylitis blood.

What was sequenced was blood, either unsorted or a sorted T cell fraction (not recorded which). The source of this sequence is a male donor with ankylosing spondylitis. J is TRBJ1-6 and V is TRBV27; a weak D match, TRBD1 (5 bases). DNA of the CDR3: TGTGCCAGCAGTTTGGAGGGACGACATTCACCCCTCCACTTT. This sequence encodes CASSLEGRHSPLHF.